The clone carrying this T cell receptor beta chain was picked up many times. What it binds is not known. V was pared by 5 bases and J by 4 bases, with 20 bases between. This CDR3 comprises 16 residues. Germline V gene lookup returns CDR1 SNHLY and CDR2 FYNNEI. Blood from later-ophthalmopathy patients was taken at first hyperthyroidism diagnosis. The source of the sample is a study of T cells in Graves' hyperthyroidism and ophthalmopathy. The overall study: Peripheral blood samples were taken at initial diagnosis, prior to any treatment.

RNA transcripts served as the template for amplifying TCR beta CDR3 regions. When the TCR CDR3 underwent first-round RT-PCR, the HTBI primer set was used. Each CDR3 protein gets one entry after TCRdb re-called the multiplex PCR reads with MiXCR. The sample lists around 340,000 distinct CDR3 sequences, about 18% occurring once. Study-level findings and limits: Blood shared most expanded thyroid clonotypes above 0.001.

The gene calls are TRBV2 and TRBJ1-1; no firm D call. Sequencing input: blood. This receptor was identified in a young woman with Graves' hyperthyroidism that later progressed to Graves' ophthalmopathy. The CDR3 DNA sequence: TGTGCCAGCAGTCCTACTGGCGGGGTTGCTTCCACTGAAGCTTTCTTT. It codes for CASSPTGGVASTEAFF.